The rows below give T cell receptor beta chains drawn from one sample of a study of graft-versus-host responses after intestinal transplantation. The repertoire was sequenced with immunoSEQ multiplex PCR; TCRdb's copy has only in-frame clones and lacks some. This table holds 15,000 to 20,000 clones, 80% found once. The sample here was ileum tissue, taken about 100 days after intestinal transplant. These receptors came from a human patient who received an intestinal transplant, so some T cells may come from the graft donor. Each CDR3 is given with its conserved first and last residue. The D gene is left open where the match is weak. Size tells how often a clone was seen (once, few, many) or the class of an expanded clone, and some rows leave it out.

v_gene: TRBV6-5
abundance: few
j_gene: TRBJ1-2
d_gene: -
CDR3nt: TGTGCCAGCATACCAGATGAAAACTATGGCTACACCTTC
CDR3aa: CASIPDENYGYTF

v_gene: TRBV6-4
abundance: -
j_gene: TRBJ2-1
d_gene: TRBD1
CDR3nt: TGTGCCAGCAGTTGGGACAGGGGTTGGGAGCAGTTCTTC
CDR3aa: CASSWDRGWEQFF

v_gene: TRBV13
abundance: -
j_gene: TRBJ2-7
d_gene: TRBD1
CDR3nt: TGTGCCAGCAGCTCGGGACAGGGTCTTTCGGGGTACGAGCAGTACTTC
CDR3aa: CASSSGQGLSGYEQYF

v_gene: TRBV7-9
abundance: -
j_gene: TRBJ1-1
d_gene: -
CDR3nt: TGTGCCAGCAGCTTAGCGCAGTCGGGCGGGTGCGAAGCTTTCTTT
CDR3aa: CASSLAQSGGCEAFF

v_gene: TRBV10-3
abundance: few
j_gene: TRBJ2-3
d_gene: TRBD2
CDR3nt: TGTGCCATCGGGGGGGATTCCGCGGAACTTTTCACAGATACGCAGTATTTT
CDR3aa: CAIGGDSAELFTDTQYF

v_gene: TRBV19
abundance: -
j_gene: TRBJ2-1
d_gene: TRBD1
CDR3nt: TGTGCCAGTAGGCGGACAGGGGGAAAATACAATGAGCAGTTCTTC
CDR3aa: CASRRTGGKYNEQFF

v_gene: TRBV6-6
abundance: -
j_gene: TRBJ1-2
d_gene: -
CDR3nt: TGTGCCAGCAGAAGGATCTATGGCTACACCTTC
CDR3aa: CASRRIYGYTF

v_gene: TRBV10-2
abundance: -
j_gene: TRBJ2-7
d_gene: TRBD1
CDR3nt: TGCGCCAGCAGCCGGGACAGGAGCTCCTACGAGCAGTACTTC
CDR3aa: CASSRDRSSYEQYF

v_gene: TRBV11-3
abundance: -
j_gene: TRBJ2-7
d_gene: -
CDR3nt: TGTGCCAGCAGCTTAGTTCGGGGGATGCCCTCTGCCGAGCAGTACTTC
CDR3aa: CASSLVRGMPSAEQYF

v_gene: TRBV7-9
abundance: medium-sized
j_gene: TRBJ1-1
d_gene: -
CDR3nt: TGTGCCAGCAGCTTTGGGCCGCAGACAGAAGCTTTCTTT
CDR3aa: CASSFGPQTEAFF

v_gene: TRBV21-1
abundance: -
j_gene: TRBJ1-4
d_gene: -
CDR3nt: TGTGCCAGCAATCCACCGGGACAGGGGAGGATATATGATGAAAAACTGTTTTTT
CDR3aa: CASNPPGQGRIYDEKLFF

v_gene: TRBV10-3
abundance: -
j_gene: TRBJ1-2
d_gene: -
CDR3nt: TGTGCCATCAGTCCCGGGACGGACTATGGCTACACCTTC
CDR3aa: CAISPGTDYGYTF

v_gene: TRBV28
abundance: -
j_gene: TRBJ2-7
d_gene: -
CDR3nt: TGTGCCAGCAGTTTCGGCCACGAGCAGTACTTC
CDR3aa: CASSFGHEQYF

v_gene: TRBV4-3
abundance: -
j_gene: TRBJ2-1
d_gene: -
CDR3nt: TGCGCCAGCAGCCAAAGGGTGAACAGGGTACTAATTCGTCGCTACAATGAGCAGTTCTTC
CDR3aa: CASSQRVNRVLIRRYNEQFF

v_gene: TRBV6-5
abundance: -
j_gene: TRBJ2-5
d_gene: -
CDR3nt: TGTGCCAGCAGCAGGAGAGGGACCCAAGAGACCCAGTACTTC
CDR3aa: CASSRRGTQETQYF

v_gene: TRBV10-3
abundance: few
j_gene: TRBJ1-2
d_gene: TRBD1
CDR3nt: TGTGCCATCAGGACCGGGGACAGGGGGAAAGGCTACACCTTC
CDR3aa: CAIRTGDRGKGYTF

v_gene: TRBV6-6
abundance: -
j_gene: TRBJ2-1
d_gene: TRBD2
CDR3nt: TGTGCCAGCAGCCGACCGGGACTAGCTTACAATGAGCAGTTCTTC
CDR3aa: CASSRPGLAYNEQFF

v_gene: TRBV9
abundance: few
j_gene: TRBJ1-5
d_gene: -
CDR3nt: TGTGCCAGCAGCGGGGGCGGGGGGAATCAGCCCCAGCATTTT
CDR3aa: CASSGGGGNQPQHF

v_gene: TRBV23-1
abundance: -
j_gene: TRBJ2-5
d_gene: -
CDR3nt: TGCGCCAGCAGTCACGGCAGGGGGGGTCAAGAGACCCAGTACTTC
CDR3aa: CASSHGRGGQETQYF

v_gene: TRBV11-1
abundance: -
j_gene: TRBJ1-2
d_gene: TRBD1
CDR3nt: TGTGCCAGCAGCTTTTTGACAGGGGAGGGGTATGGCTACACCTTC
CDR3aa: CASSFLTGEGYGYTF

v_gene: TRBV5-8
abundance: -
j_gene: TRBJ2-4
d_gene: -
CDR3nt: TGTGCCAGCAGCCTCCTAGCCAAAAACATTCAGTACTTC
CDR3aa: CASSLLAKNIQYF

v_gene: TRBV7-9
abundance: -
j_gene: TRBJ2-7
d_gene: -
CDR3nt: TGTGCCAGCAGCTTAGGTAAATACGAGCAGTACTTC
CDR3aa: CASSLGKYEQYF

v_gene: TRBV29-1
abundance: few
j_gene: TRBJ1-2
d_gene: TRBD1
CDR3nt: TGCAGCGTCGGGACAGGGAATTATGGCTACACCTTC
CDR3aa: CSVGTGNYGYTF

v_gene: TRBV5-4
abundance: -
j_gene: TRBJ2-3
d_gene: TRBD2
CDR3nt: TGTGCCAGCAGCCCCCCGGATAGCGGGGGTTTCACAGATACGCAGTATTTT
CDR3aa: CASSPPDSGGFTDTQYF

v_gene: TRBV12-5
abundance: -
j_gene: TRBJ1-1
d_gene: TRBD1
CDR3nt: TGTGCTAGTGGCCCGACAGGGCAGCACACTGAAGCTTTCTTT
CDR3aa: CASGPTGQHTEAFF

v_gene: TRBV7-9
abundance: -
j_gene: TRBJ2-6
d_gene: TRBD1
CDR3nt: TGTGCCAGCAGCCGAGGGGGACAGGGCGCATCTGGGGCCAACGTCCTGACTTTC
CDR3aa: CASSRGGQGASGANVLTF

v_gene: TRBV7-6
abundance: -
j_gene: TRBJ2-7
d_gene: TRBD1
CDR3nt: TGTGCCAGCAGCTTGAAGGACAGGATATCCTACGAGCAGTACTTC
CDR3aa: CASSLKDRISYEQYF

v_gene: TRBV6-1
abundance: -
j_gene: TRBJ1-4
d_gene: -
CDR3nt: TGTGCCACCCGCGCACCCGCTGTTCTGGGAAAACTGTTTTTT
CDR3aa: CATRAPAVLGKLFF

v_gene: TRBV19
abundance: -
j_gene: TRBJ2-7
d_gene: TRBD2
CDR3nt: TGTGCCAGTAGATTTTCTAGCGGTAGCGCGACCTACGAGCAGTACTTC
CDR3aa: CASRFSSGSATYEQYF

v_gene: TRBV6-5
abundance: -
j_gene: TRBJ1-2
d_gene: TRBD1
CDR3nt: TGTGCCAGCAGGGGGACAGGGGGTTTTACCTATGGCTACACCTTC
CDR3aa: CASRGTGGFTYGYTF

v_gene: TRBV11-2
abundance: few
j_gene: TRBJ2-2
d_gene: -
CDR3nt: TGTGCCAGCAGCAGAAATTCCAGGGTTACCGGGGAGCTGTTTTTT
CDR3aa: CASSRNSRVTGELFF

v_gene: TRBV4-2
abundance: -
j_gene: TRBJ2-7
d_gene: -
CDR3nt: TGTGCCAGCAGCTTTTTTACAGTCGCGGTATCCTACGAGCAGTACTTC
CDR3aa: CASSFFTVAVSYEQYF

v_gene: TRBV5-6
abundance: -
j_gene: TRBJ2-2
d_gene: -
CDR3nt: TGTGCCAGCAGCGGCCGGACAGTCAACACCGGGGAGCTGTTTTTT
CDR3aa: CASSGRTVNTGELFF

v_gene: TRBV4-1
abundance: -
j_gene: TRBJ2-7
d_gene: -
CDR3nt: TGCGCCAGCAGCCAAGTAAAGACTAATCCCTACGAGCAGTACTTC
CDR3aa: CASSQVKTNPYEQYF

v_gene: TRBV11-3
abundance: -
j_gene: TRBJ2-2
d_gene: -
CDR3nt: TGTGCCAGCAGCTTAGATACCGGGGAGCTGTTTTTT
CDR3aa: CASSLDTGELFF

v_gene: TRBV7-2
abundance: -
j_gene: TRBJ1-6
d_gene: -
CDR3nt: TGTGCCAGCAGCTTAGAATCGGGACAAGATTCACCCCTCCACTTT
CDR3aa: CASSLESGQDSPLHF

v_gene: TRBV4-2
abundance: -
j_gene: TRBJ2-1
d_gene: TRBD2
CDR3nt: TGTGCCAGCAGCCAAGTGGGGGGCGCTCTTACTAGCGGGAGGGAGTTTAGAGATGAGCAGTTCTTC
CDR3aa: CASSQVGGALTSGREFRDEQFF

v_gene: TRBV9
abundance: -
j_gene: TRBJ1-5
d_gene: -
CDR3nt: TGTGCCAGCAGCGTAGCCCCGGCCCGCTCCGATTTT
CDR3aa: CASSVAPARSDF

v_gene: TRBV18
abundance: -
j_gene: TRBJ1-2
d_gene: -
CDR3nt: TGTGCCAGCTATAAAGGGGAAAAGAGTCACTATGGCTACACCTTC
CDR3aa: CASYKGEKSHYGYTF

v_gene: TRBV6-6
abundance: -
j_gene: TRBJ2-5
d_gene: TRBD2
CDR3nt: TGTGCCAGCAGCGTAGAAGCGGGAGATGAGACCCAGTACTTC
CDR3aa: CASSVEAGDETQYF

v_gene: TRBV5-1
abundance: -
j_gene: TRBJ1-2
d_gene: TRBD1
CDR3nt: TGCGCCACCTCAGCCGAGGGACAGACTTATGGCTACACCTTC
CDR3aa: CATSAEGQTYGYTF

v_gene: TRBV19
abundance: -
j_gene: TRBJ1-5
d_gene: -
CDR3nt: TGTGCCAGTAGTGGAAATCAGCCCCAGCATTTT
CDR3aa: CASSGNQPQHF

v_gene: TRBV28
abundance: -
j_gene: TRBJ1-6
d_gene: -
CDR3nt: TGTGCCAGCAATGGGGACCGGGATCCTTACTATAATTCACCCCTCCACTTT
CDR3aa: CASNGDRDPYYNSPLHF

v_gene: TRBV2
abundance: -
j_gene: TRBJ1-1
d_gene: -
CDR3nt: TGTGCCAGCGGAGAGACAGGTGCCGACACTGAAGCTTTCTTT
CDR3aa: CASGETGADTEAFF

v_gene: TRBV9
abundance: -
j_gene: TRBJ2-7
d_gene: -
CDR3nt: TGTGCCAGCAGCGGGGGGGCAGGGCGCGACACCTACGAGCAGTACTTC
CDR3aa: CASSGGAGRDTYEQYF